Following are 15 T cell receptor beta chains from one sample sequenced in a study of OX40 agonist ivuxolimab in advanced cancers. Clones were read by immunoSEQ multiplex PCR, and TCRdb kept only the in-frame ones, dropping some. The repertoire holds roughly 60,000 clones, with approximately 81% as singletons. The source material was CD4+ or CD8+ T cells sorted from blood, sampled in a trial of the OX40 agonist ivuxolimab. These receptors were collected from an adult with an advanced solid tumor such as melanoma, head and neck, liver or kidney cancer.

The V gene is TRBV5-4, the J gene TRBJ2-1; 9 bases are a match to TRBD1. The CDR3 is made up of 14 amino acids. CDR1 is SGHNT, CDR2 YYREEE, per germline (reference sequence). J lost 5 bases, V lost 6 bases, and 6 bases had no gene match. The DNA for the CDR3 is TGTGCCAGCACCAGGACAGGGGTGGACAATGAGCAGTTCTTC. It encodes CASTRTGVDNEQFF. Based on the CDR3 plus reference TRBV5-4 and TRBJ2-1, the full variable domain is ETGVTQSPTHLIKTRGQQVTLRCSSQSGHNTVSWYQQALGQGPQFIFQYYREEENGRGNFPPRFSGLQFPNYSSELNVNALELDDSALYLCASTRTGVDNEQFFGPGTRLTVL.

The gene calls are TRBV4-2 and TRBJ2-3, with D possibly matching TRBD2 (6 bases). Deletions cut 1 base from V and 1 base from J, with 6 bases between. CDR1 is LGHNA and CDR2 is YNFKEQ in the germline V gene. The CDR3 runs to 14 residues. CDR3 nucleotides: TGTGCCAGCAGCCAAGGGGGGGGCACAGATACGCAGTATTTT. Protein product: CASSQGGGTDTQYF.

The J gene is TRBJ2-5, the V gene TRBV19; 8 positions agree with TRBD2. The better agreement between TRBJ2-7 and the DNA end casts doubt on the J call. Germline V gives CDR1 LNHDA, CDR2 SQIVND (reference sequence). This CDR3 contains 13 residues. CDR3 residues: CASRGGGRYEQYF. The CDR3, as DNA: TGTGCCAGTAGGGGAGGCGGGAGGTACGAGCAGTACTTC.

This sequence joins TRBV28 and TRBJ2-7; D remains unclear. Germline V gene sequence: CDR1 MDHEN, CDR2 SYDVKM. V dropped 2 bases and J dropped 4 bases, with 12 bases sitting between them. CDR3 length: 14 amino acids. As DNA, the CDR3 is TGTGCCAGCAGTTTAGGCCAACTCCTATACGAGCAGTACTTC. Protein sequence: CASSLGQLLYEQYF.

V and J are TRBV11-1 and TRBJ2-5; 9 bases agree with TRBD2. This CDR3 has 18 residues. V was pared by 4 bases and J by 4 bases, with 16 bases of the junction left unmatched. CDR1 is SGHAT and CDR2 is FQDESV in the germline V gene (reference sequence). The CDR3 DNA is TGTGCCAGCAGCTCCCGTCAATATCCGGGACTAGCAGGAGAGACCCAGTACTTC. This codes for CASSSRQYPGLAGETQYF.

The chain has TRBV19 and TRBJ2-7, with a weak D call TRBD1 (6 bases). The germline V gene has CDR1 LNHDA and CDR2 SQIVND (reference sequence). The CDR3 sequence is 15 residues long. The germline V and J ends were trimmed by 5 bases and 0 bases, with 14 bases remaining between them. This CDR3 reads CASSPPGHPSYEQYF. The CDR3 bases are TGTGCCAGTAGTCCCCCGGGACACCCCTCCTACGAGCAGTACTTC.

The chain carries TRBV2 and TRBJ2-3; D is possibly TRBD1 (5 bases). Germline V gene sequence: CDR1 SNHLY, CDR2 FYNNEI. CDR3 size: 13 residues. V was cut by 7 bases and J by 2 bases, with 10 bases left in between. The CDR3: CASKGYYTDTQYF. CDR3 in DNA: TGTGCCAGCAAGGGGTACTACACAGATACGCAGTATTTT.

The chain uses TRBV27 and TRBJ2-7; D is unresolved. Trimming cost V 2 bases and J 1 base, with 6 bases left between them. The CDR3 has 13 residues. From germline, CDR1 is MNHEY and CDR2 SMNVEV (reference sequence). The CDR3 coding sequence is TGTGCCAGCAGTTTAACGGGTTCCTACGAGCAGTACTTC. Translation: CASSLTGSYEQYF.

This chain connects TRBV5-6 to TRBJ2-6; D is undetermined. The CDR3 loop spans 16 amino acids. The V and J ends lost 2 bases and 2 bases respectively, with 11 bases between them. CDR1 is SGHDT and CDR2 is YYEEEE in the germline V gene. CDR3 sequence: CASSLTLAAGANVLTF. The CDR3 DNA reads TGTGCCAGCAGCTTAACGTTGGCAGCTGGGGCCAACGTCCTGACTTTC.

The rearrangement links TRBV15 to TRBJ2-1, with TRBD1 matching over 12 bases. J lost 9 bases, V lost 4 bases, and 7 bases had no gene match. This CDR3 comprises 15 residues. Germline V CDR1 and CDR2: LNHNV, YYDKDF (reference sequence). DNA of the CDR3: TGTGCCACCAGCAAACCGGGACAGGGGGCGACTGAGCAGTTCTTC. This sequence encodes CATSKPGQGATEQFF.

The rearrangement links TRBV19 to TRBJ2-5; 13 bases agree with TRBD2. CDR1 and CDR2 from the germline V gene are LNHDA and SQIVND (reference sequence). Unmatched junction bases numbered 14, after V lost 6 bases and J lost 7 bases. The CDR3 extends over 17 amino acids. The CDR3 loop is CASSSHGLAGVKGTQYF. CDR3 DNA sequence: TGTGCCAGTAGCAGCCATGGACTAGCGGGAGTTAAGGGGACCCAGTACTTC.

The chain is built from TRBV4-2 and TRBJ2-1; no firm D call. Trimming pared 1 base from V and 5 bases from J, leaving 6 bases between. Germline CDR1 LGHNA, CDR2 YNFKEQ. The CDR3 covers 13 residues. The CDR3 nucleotides read TGTGCCAGCAGCCAAGGAAGCGACAATGAGCAGTTCTTC. This translates into CASSQGSDNEQFF.

The rearrangement links TRBV7-3 to TRBJ2-5; 7 bases are shared with TRBD1. V shed 5 bases, J shed 5 bases, and the junction held 11 bases outside the gene matches. Per the germline V gene, CDR1 is SGHTA and CDR2 is FQGTGA. The CDR3 loop spans 15 amino acids. CDR3 bases: TGTGCCAGCAGCCAGGGACAGACGTTGGGGGAGACCCAGTACTTC. Translation: CASSQGQTLGETQYF.

CDR3 DNA sequence: TGTGCCAGTAGTATGGAAGGGCAGGGGGCATCGAGCCATGAGCAGTTCTTC. It specifies CASSMEGQGASSHEQFF. V usage is TRBV19 and J usage is TRBJ2-1, with 8 positions matching TRBD1. Germline values: CDR1 LNHDA, CDR2 SQIVND (reference sequence). The CDR3 contains 17 residues. Unmatched junction bases numbered 15, after V lost 3 bases and J lost 8 bases.

The V gene is TRBV7-9, the J gene TRBJ1-1; tentative D call: TRBD1 (6 bases). Germline V gene data show CDR1 as SEHNR and CDR2 as FQNEAQ (reference sequence). The germline V and J ends were trimmed by 5 bases and 10 bases, with 23 bases remaining between them. CDR3 size: 15 residues. The CDR3 nucleotides are TGTGCCAGCAGCATCCTACTTCACAGGGCCGGGGTAGCTTTCTTT. Its translation: CASSILLHRAGVAFF.